The TCR beta chain under discussion was sequenced for a study of T cell responses to AZD1222 COVID-19 vaccine. Broader study findings: Increased Spike-specific TCR breadth and depth were observed after two AZD1222 doses.

Germline values: CDR1 MNHEY, CDR2 SVGAGI. The V gene lost 10 bases and the J gene lost 4 bases, with 22 bases spanning the gap. This CDR3 is built from 15 residues. The protocol was immunoSEQ multiplex PCR, while the TCRdb copy is restricted to in-frame clones and leaves out a portion. The table lists 150,000 to 200,000 clones, 94% of them singletons. About this clone itself: Its antigen is unknown.

The sample was peripheral blood, taken on day 0 of AZD1222 vaccination. The receptor's source is an adult in good health. The gene calls are TRBV6-5 and TRBJ1-1, with TRBD1 as a possible D gene (5 bases). CDR3 sequence: CATTPQGSGATEAFF. The CDR3 bases are TGTGCCACCACACCCCAGGGAAGTGGTGCCACTGAAGCTTTCTTT.